This TCR beta chain comes out of a study of cytomegalovirus exposure and HLA in healthy donors. Overall study context: Unique TCRs from HLA-typed donors, approximately 80 million of them, were held in an early data release.

General observations from the study: In a later analysis, V- and J-gene trimming of beta chains associated with a DCLRE1C missense variant, replicated independently. Sequencing likely produced, as an artifact, a cluster of highly shared sequence variants. An analysis that was carried out later associated 15,000 to 20,000 TCR beta sequences with HLA alleles at 0.05 false discovery rate.

In the case of this clone: What it binds is unknown.

The primer mix had 60 Vbeta and 13 Jbeta primers. Libraries were prepared by immunoSEQ multiplex PCR; TCRdb keeps only in-frame clonotypes and omits some of them. The sample lists around 150,000 clones; nearly 80% were seen once. This CDR3 has 15 residues. Germline V CDR1 and CDR2: SGHTA, FQGNSA. V was shortened by 7 bases and J by 0 bases, with 14 bases between the two germline ends. The sample was PBMCs. The receptor comes from a woman aged 25 to 39 in good health and CMV-seronegative. The genes are TRBV7-2 and TRBJ2-3, with D possibly matching TRBD1 (6 bases). In DNA, the CDR3 is TGTGCCAGCACCCAGACAGGACTTAGCACAGATACGCAGTATTTT. This translates into CASTQTGLSTDTQYF.